This TCR beta chain was profiled in a study of Ad26.COV2.S vaccination and SARS-CoV-2 variants. The treatment: around 19 received Ad26.COV2.S at low or high dose, single or two shots; about 5 received placebo; per-sample allocation not given. Samples analyzed were those drawn on day 63 after the first vaccine or placebo injection. The table came from immunoSEQ multiplex PCR; TCRdb's copy has only in-frame clones and leaves some out. The table lists some 320,000 clones, over 80% of them singletons. With 3 bases removed from V and 6 bases from J, the gap between germline ends came to 8 bases. Looked up from germline, CDR1 is LNHDA and CDR2 is SQIVND (reference sequence). The CDR3 totals 13 residues.

The chain uses TRBV19 and TRBJ1-4; unclear D gene. This material consisted of peripheral blood, taken in a trial of Ad26.COV2.S vaccine versus placebo. This sequence originates from a person between 18 and 65 years old who received the Ad26.COV2.S COVID-19 vaccine or a placebo. The CDR3 is CASSIRTDEKLFF. The CDR3 nucleotides are TGTGCCAGTAGTATCCGGACCGATGAAAAACTGTTTTTT.